This entry lists 26 T cell receptor beta chains sequenced from one sample in a study of cytomegalovirus exposure and HLA in healthy donors. Vbeta (60) and Jbeta (13) primers were used in the PCR. Clones were read by immunoSEQ multiplex PCR, and TCRdb kept only the in-frame ones, dropping some. The repertoire has some 130,000 clones, 75% to 85% of them found once; the top ten carry over 2.5%. Material for sequencing was PBMCs. The receptor set was obtained from a male donor in good health and CMV-seronegative.

The V call is TRBV30, the J call TRBJ1-3; TRBD1 is a possible D gene (5 bases). V was pared by 4 bases and J by 1 base, with 11 bases between. Germline V CDR1 and CDR2: GTSNPN, SVGIG (reference sequence). CDR3 length: 14 amino acids. CDR3 sequence (DNA): TGTGCCTGGACAGTCAGGGCGTCTGGAAACACCATATATTTT. It codes for CAWTVRASGNTIYF. The complete variable domain, with remaining parts taken from reference TRBV30 and TRBJ1-3, reads SQTIHQWPATLVQPVGSPLSLECTVEGTSNPNLYWYRQAAGRGLQLLFYSVGIGQISSEVPQNLSASRPQDRQFILSSKKLLLSDSGFYLCAWTVRASGNTIYFGEGSWLTVV.

The CDR3: CASSLDPLSGRAYEQYF. In DNA form, the CDR3 reads TGTGCCAGCAGCTTAGATCCCCTTAGCGGGAGAGCCTACGAGCAGTACTTC. The rearrangement joins TRBV11-2 to TRBJ2-7; TRBD2 agrees at 9 bases. Germline CDR1 reads SGHAT; CDR2 reads FQNNGV. Germline trimming cut 0 bases from V and 2 bases from J; bases unmatched to any gene: 8. The CDR3 loop spans 17 amino acids.

The chain is built from TRBV7-9 and TRBJ1-1; D gene unclear. The V and J ends lost 6 bases and 2 bases respectively, with 13 bases between them. The CDR3 totals 14 residues. The germline V gene has CDR1 SEHNR and CDR2 FQNEAQ (reference sequence). DNA for the CDR3: TGTGCCAGCAGACGACCGGGTTTTAACACTGAAGCTTTCTTT. Its protein product is CASRRPGFNTEAFF.

The chain has TRBV6-5 and TRBJ1-3; 10 bases are a match to TRBD1. The CDR3 has 14 residues. The V gene's germline CDR1 is MNHEY and CDR2 SVGAGI. Trimming removed 4 bases from V and 7 bases from J; junction bases left unmatched: 4. The DNA of the CDR3 is TGTGCCAGCAGTTCCGGGACAGGGGTCAACACCATATATTTT. It is translated as CASSSGTGVNTIYF.

V is TRBV19 and J is TRBJ2-7; weak D call: TRBD1 (6 bases). This CDR3 contains 13 residues. The V end was cut by 3 bases, the J end by 4 bases, with 10 bases between. Germline CDR1 reads LNHDA; CDR2 reads SQIVND (reference sequence). CDR3 nucleotide sequence: TGTGCCAGTAGTATCGGGGACAATTACGAGCAGTACTTC. Protein sequence: CASSIGDNYEQYF.

V is TRBV27 and J is TRBJ2-2, with 10 bases identical to TRBD2. Per the germline V gene, CDR1 is MNHEY and CDR2 is SMNVEV (reference sequence). After removal of 4 bases from V and 1 base from J, the junction contained 6 bases not matched to a gene. The CDR3 runs to 17 residues. The CDR3 spells CASSSFSGRKNTGELFF. CDR3 nucleotide sequence: TGTGCCAGCAGTTCCTTTAGCGGGAGGAAGAACACCGGGGAGCTGTTTTTT.

CDR3 nucleotides: TGCGCCAGCAGCTTGGAACCGGGGGAGGAGGGGTTCTTC. It translates to CASSLEPGEEGFF. V is TRBV5-1 and J is TRBJ2-1; weak D call: TRBD2 (6 bases). V lost 0 bases, J lost 15 bases, and 16 bases lay in between. Germline CDR1 and CDR2: SGHRS and YFSETQ. There are 13 residues in the CDR3.

This chain uses TRBV29-1 with TRBJ2-5, with a possible D match to TRBD2 (6 bases). The CDR3 runs to 12 residues. Trimming took off 3 bases at V and 4 bases at J, with 9 bases between the two ends. In germline, CDR1 is SQVTM, CDR2 ANQGSEA. In nucleotides, the CDR3 is TGCAGCGTTGAGCGGGGATCAGAGACCCAGTACTTC. This translates into CSVERGSETQYF.

The chain recombines TRBV10-3 with TRBJ2-6; TRBD1 aligns across 7 bases. Germline lookup yields CDR1 ENHRY and CDR2 SYGVKD. CDR3 length: 15 residues. V lost 8 bases to trimming and J lost 0 bases; unmatched junction nucleotides: 4. The CDR3 DNA follows: TGTGCCATCGGGGGACAGATCTCTGGGGCCAACGTCCTGACTTTC. Translated, it gives CAIGGQISGANVLTF.

This clone was seen more than once but under ten times. This sequence joins TRBV6-1 and TRBJ2-7; 10 positions match TRBD2. J lost 2 bases, V lost 6 bases, and 1 base had no gene match. Germline loops: CDR1 MNHNS, CDR2 SASEGT. The CDR3 sequence is 13 residues long. The CDR3 DNA is TGTGCCAGCAGAACTAGCGGGGCCTACGAGCAGTACTTC. This translates into CASRTSGAYEQYF.

This clone was seen a few times. V gene TRBV30 combines with J gene TRBJ2-7; TRBD2 aligns across 12 bases. CDR1 GTSNPN and CDR2 SVGIG come from the germline V gene (reference sequence). The CDR3 length is 17 residues. The trim removed 3 bases at V and 5 bases at J, leaving 14 bases unmatched. This CDR3 is CAWRATSGSLTRNEQYF. CDR3 nucleotide sequence: TGTGCCTGGAGAGCGACTAGCGGGAGCCTAACCCGAAACGAGCAGTACTTC.

The sample holds a few counts of this clone. The chain has TRBV28 and TRBJ1-2, with 7 bases aligning to TRBD1. V shed 7 bases and J 4 bases; nucleotides not matched to a gene: 9. The CDR3 consists of 14 residues. Looked up from germline, CDR1 is MDHEN and CDR2 is SYDVKM. Here the CDR3 DNA reads TGTGCCAGCACCCCAGGGGGACAGATCTATGGCTACACCTTC. Its protein product is CASTPGGQIYGYTF.

This chain joins TRBV5-1 and TRBJ1-1; the D is unclear. This CDR3 region has 13 residues. Germline V gene data show CDR1 as SGHRS and CDR2 as YFSETQ. Trimming took 1 base from V and 2 from J, leaving 6 bases between them. The DNA for the CDR3 is TGCGCCAGCAGCTTGAATACAAACACTGAAGCTTTCTTT. It is translated as CASSLNTNTEAFF.

This clone was seen a single time. The J gene is TRBJ1-1, the V gene TRBV18, with D possibly TRBD1 on 6 matching bases. Germline V CDR1 and CDR2: KGHSH, LQKENI. The CDR3 length is 13 residues. The ends were cut back, 5 bases at V and 5 bases at J, with 12 bases in the middle. The CDR3 region is CASSATGNTEAFF. Written as DNA, the CDR3 is TGTGCCAGCTCAGCAACAGGGAATACTGAAGCTTTCTTT.

The chain is built from TRBV6-4 and TRBJ2-7; 9 nucleotides line up with TRBD1. The CDR3 has 15 amino acids. After removal of 9 bases from V and 3 bases from J, the junction contained 12 bases not matched to a gene. CDR1 and CDR2 from the germline V gene are MRHNA and SNTAGT. The CDR3 loop reads CARDPSGTGYYEQYF. In DNA, the CDR3 is TGTGCCAGGGACCCCTCTGGGACAGGGTACTACGAGCAGTACTTC.

The chain links TRBV5-1 to TRBJ1-2, with D possibly TRBD1 on 5 matching bases. The V end was cut by 1 base, the J end by 4 bases, with 14 bases between. Looked up from germline, CDR1 is SGHRS and CDR2 is YFSETQ. The CDR3 is 15 residues long. CDR3 sequence (DNA): TGCGCCAGCAGCTTGAGTGGGGGGACTTCCTATGGCTACACCTTC. Amino acids: CASSLSGGTSYGYTF.

This rearrangement joins TRBV4-1 to TRBJ2-1, with D possibly being TRBD2 (6 bases). In germline, CDR1 is MGHRA, CDR2 YSYEKL. The CDR3 is made up of 15 amino acids. The ends were cut back, 1 base at V and 5 bases at J, with 12 bases in the middle. CDR3 nucleotides: TGCGCCAGCAGCCAAGGGCTCGGGAGCCACAATGAGCAGTTCTTC. Protein: CASSQGLGSHNEQFF.

The gene calls are TRBV30 and TRBJ1-4; tentative D call: TRBD1 (6 bases). The CDR3 sequence is 15 residues long. Germline CDR1 reads GTSNPN; CDR2 reads SVGIG (reference sequence). The V end lost 5 bases, the J end lost 7 bases, and 20 bases lay between the germline ends. CDR3 sequence (DNA): TGTGCCTGGGGGCCCCTGGGGGCCTTTACTGAAAAACTGTTTTTT. It is translated as CAWGPLGAFTEKLFF. Full variable domain (rest looked up from reference TRBV30 and TRBJ1-4): SQTIHQWPATLVQPVGSPLSLECTVEGTSNPNLYWYRQAAGRGLQLLFYSVGIGQISSEVPQNLSASRPQDRQFILSSKKLLLSDSGFYLCAWGPLGAFTEKLFFGSGTQLSVL.

This chain connects TRBV5-1 to TRBJ1-1; 7 bases fit TRBD1. Germline V lookup: CDR1 SGHRS, CDR2 YFSETQ. The trim removed 5 bases at V and 0 bases at J, leaving 4 bases unmatched. The CDR3 runs to 14 residues. The CDR3 sequence is CASRIQGMNTEAFF. The CDR3 DNA reads as TGCGCCAGCAGAATACAGGGGATGAACACTGAAGCTTTCTTT.

The chain carries TRBV14 and TRBJ1-1; D unresolved. This CDR3 contains 13 residues. Trimming left V 6 bases short and J 0 bases short, with 8 bases between. In germline, CDR1 is SGHDN, CDR2 FVKESK. CDR3 region: CASSWALNTEAFF. The CDR3 nucleotides are TGTGCCAGCAGTTGGGCCTTGAACACTGAAGCTTTCTTT.

V and J are TRBV5-1 and TRBJ1-6; D gene unclear. CDR1 is SGHRS and CDR2 is YFSETQ in the germline V gene. V lost 1 base and J 7 bases, leaving 18 bases between the germline ends. The CDR3 has 17 residues. CDR3 coding DNA: TGCGCCAGCAGCTTGTTCGCAAGACGGGATATGAATTCACCCCTCCACTTT. It specifies CASSLFARRDMNSPLHF.

The gene calls are TRBV5-4 and TRBJ2-7; TRBD1 matches at 7 bases. The CDR3 contains 16 residues. The ends lost 4 bases at V and 5 bases at J; junction bases unmatched: 15. Looked up from germline, CDR1 is SGHNT and CDR2 is YYREEE (reference sequence). The CDR3, as DNA: TGTGCCAGCAGCCAATCGAACAGGGGTTCTGCTGACGAGCAGTACTTC. This sequence encodes CASSQSNRGSADEQYF.

The chain recombines TRBV15 with TRBJ1-1; the D gene is possibly TRBD1 (6 bases). The CDR3 has 15 amino acids. The germline V gene encodes CDR1 LNHNV and CDR2 YYDKDF (reference sequence). V shed 0 bases and J shed 5 bases, with 13 bases lying between them. CDR3 amino acids: CATSRDPLGATEAFF. The CDR3 bases are TGTGCCACCAGCAGAGATCCTCTGGGGGCGACTGAAGCTTTCTTT.

The rearrangement links TRBV30 to TRBJ2-3; TRBD1 is a possible D gene (5 bases). This CDR3 is built from 14 residues. V lost 2 bases and J lost 2, with 11 bases in between. CDR1 GTSNPN and CDR2 SVGIG come from the germline V gene (reference sequence). Here the CDR3 reads CAWSIDSLTDTQYF. The CDR3 DNA reads as TGTGCCTGGAGTATTGACAGCCTCACAGATACGCAGTATTTT.

The gene calls are TRBV25-1 and TRBJ1-6, with 7 bases identical to TRBD1. Losses at the gene ends were 3 bases for V and 2 bases for J; bases not matched to a gene: 4. The CDR3 covers 16 residues. Per germline, CDR1 MGHDK and CDR2 SYGVNS. The chain's CDR3 is CASSDRQGAYNSPLHF. The CDR3 DNA reads TGTGCCAGCAGTGATAGACAGGGCGCCTATAATTCACCCCTCCACTTT.

This rearrangement joins TRBV5-4 to TRBJ2-7, with 12 bases that match TRBD2. Germline lookup yields CDR1 SGHNT and CDR2 YYREEE (reference sequence). V lost 4 bases, J lost 4 bases, and 3 bases stayed unmatched. This CDR3 comprises 14 residues. The CDR3 DNA sequence: TGTGCCAGCAGCAGAACTAGCGGGAGGTACGAGCAGTACTTC. Its protein is CASSRTSGRYEQYF.